This T cell receptor (beta chain) is from a study of T cells after yellow fever vaccination. In the study overall: Fractions of low cell number were prepared using SMART-Seq v4 Ultra Low Input. Whole-study findings and limits: Overall, a small share of clonotypes was seen in both CD4 and CD8 compartments. The study noted that FACS-sorted repertoires could contain abundant clonotypes contaminating from the bulk population.

TCRdb reanalysed the 5' RACE reads using MiXCR and keeps one entry per CDR3 protein. Seen here are 400,000 or so distinct CDR3 sequences, under 7.5% observed once, and the top ten hold about 15%. This clonotype has ten or more counts. No antigen is known for it. The germline CDR1 and CDR2 sequences are GTSNPN and SVGIG (reference sequence). V lost 0 bases and J lost 3, with 15 bases in between. CDR3 size: 15 residues. Sequencing was performed on PBMCs, taken 5 days after the yellow fever booster vaccination. V and J are TRBV30 and TRBJ2-7, with D tentatively TRBD1 (6 bases). The receptor was derived from a man aged 30 to 39 who received the YFV17D yellow fever vaccine. The CDR3 nucleotides read TGTGCCTGGAGTGTACTCGGGACAAAAAACTACGAGCAGTACTTC. Protein product: CAWSVLGTKNYEQYF.